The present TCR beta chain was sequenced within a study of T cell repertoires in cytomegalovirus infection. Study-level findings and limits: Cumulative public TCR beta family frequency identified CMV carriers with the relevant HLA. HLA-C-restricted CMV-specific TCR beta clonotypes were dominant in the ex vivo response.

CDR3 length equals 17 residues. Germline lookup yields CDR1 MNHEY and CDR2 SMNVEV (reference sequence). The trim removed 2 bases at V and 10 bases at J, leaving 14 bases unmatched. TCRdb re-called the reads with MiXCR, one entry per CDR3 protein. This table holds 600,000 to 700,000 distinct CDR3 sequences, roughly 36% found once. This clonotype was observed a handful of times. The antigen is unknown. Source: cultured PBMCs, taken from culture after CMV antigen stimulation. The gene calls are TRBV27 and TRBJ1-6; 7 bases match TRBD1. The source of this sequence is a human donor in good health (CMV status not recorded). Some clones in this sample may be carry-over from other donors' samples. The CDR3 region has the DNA TGTGCCAGCAGTTTAGAAGGACAGGATCTTTCGGGATCACCCCTCCACTTT. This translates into CASSLEGQDLSGSPLHF.